This is a list of T cell receptor beta chains from one sample in a study of shared clonotypes between healthy human individuals. The table came from immunoSEQ multiplex PCR; TCRdb's copy has only in-frame clones and leaves some out. The repertoire holds under 550,000 clones, less than 96% seen once, with roughly 0.06% in the top ten. The material sequenced was naive CD4+ T cells sorted from blood. The receptors stem from a woman aged 30 to 39 in good health. Both conserved end residues are part of each CDR3. Fields, in order: J gene, V gene, CDR3 protein.

J gene: TRBJ2-7
V gene: TRBV11-2
CDR3 protein: CASSLDRGDYEQYF

J gene: TRBJ1-1
V gene: TRBV7-9
CDR3 protein: CASSPQTMNTEAFF

J gene: TRBJ1-2
V gene: TRBV15
CDR3 protein: CATSRKGQGDILAGYTF

J gene: TRBJ2-5
V gene: TRBV6-6
CDR3 protein: CATQGAGETQYF

J gene: TRBJ2-7
V gene: TRBV28
CDR3 protein: CASTEQALSYEQYF

J gene: TRBJ2-3
V gene: TRBV7-6
CDR3 protein: CASRTNSGGTQYF

J gene: TRBJ2-7
V gene: TRBV7-9
CDR3 protein: CASSLFSGRDYEQYF

J gene: TRBJ2-7
V gene: TRBV18
CDR3 protein: CASSSDRGLEQYF

J gene: TRBJ2-3
V gene: TRBV28
CDR3 protein: CASWQRLSTDTQYF

J gene: TRBJ1-2
V gene: TRBV28
CDR3 protein: CASSSTHGTDGNYGYTF

J gene: .
V gene: TRBV28
CDR3 protein: CASSLGSVVVEQYF

J gene: TRBJ1-1
V gene: TRBV11-1
CDR3 protein: CASSRLRPPGITEAFF

J gene: TRBJ2-1
V gene: TRBV4-2
CDR3 protein: CATESHAGGNEQFF

J gene: TRBJ2-3
V gene: TRBV11-2
CDR3 protein: CASSSGRIGTDTQYF

J gene: TRBJ2-7
V gene: TRBV28
CDR3 protein: CASSYGPYEQYF

J gene: TRBJ2-1
V gene: TRBV6-1
CDR3 protein: CASSEGYNEQFF

J gene: TRBJ2-7
V gene: TRBV18
CDR3 protein: CASSPTSGRPSSYEQYF

J gene: TRBJ2-3
V gene: TRBV7-9
CDR3 protein: CASSVRQEIDTQYF

J gene: TRBJ1-1
V gene: TRBV7-2
CDR3 protein: CASSSFDRATEAFF

J gene: TRBJ2-3
V gene: TRBV7-9
CDR3 protein: CASSFDRPTDTQYF